These 2 T cell receptor beta chains share one sample of origin, sequenced in a study of cytomegalovirus exposure and HLA in healthy donors. PCR involved 60 Vbeta and 13 Jbeta primers. The table came from immunoSEQ multiplex PCR; TCRdb's copy has only in-frame clones and leaves some out. The table includes 90,000 to 95,000 clones, 70% to 90% detected once. The sample was PBMCs. The source of these receptors is a man aged 18-30 years in good health and CMV-seronegative.

V usage is TRBV6-1 and J usage is TRBJ1-5; D is perhaps TRBD1 (5 bases). CDR1 is MNHNS, CDR2 SASEGT, per germline. The germline V and J ends were trimmed by 5 bases and 4 bases, with 12 bases remaining between them. The CDR3 covers 14 residues. The CDR3 DNA reads TGTGCCAGCAGTAAAGGGGCAGAAAATCAGCCCCAGCATTTT. The encoded protein is CASSKGAENQPQHF.

The J gene is TRBJ1-3, the V gene TRBV6-6, with D possibly TRBD1 on 6 matching bases. The V end lost 4 bases, the J end lost 4 bases, and 17 bases lay between the germline ends. The CDR3 loop spans 16 amino acids. CDR1 is MNHNY, CDR2 SVGAGI, per germline (reference sequence). The CDR3 protein is CASSFLPSGTGNTIYF. In nucleotides, the CDR3 is TGTGCCAGCAGTTTTCTCCCCTCCGGGACAGGAAACACCATATATTTT.